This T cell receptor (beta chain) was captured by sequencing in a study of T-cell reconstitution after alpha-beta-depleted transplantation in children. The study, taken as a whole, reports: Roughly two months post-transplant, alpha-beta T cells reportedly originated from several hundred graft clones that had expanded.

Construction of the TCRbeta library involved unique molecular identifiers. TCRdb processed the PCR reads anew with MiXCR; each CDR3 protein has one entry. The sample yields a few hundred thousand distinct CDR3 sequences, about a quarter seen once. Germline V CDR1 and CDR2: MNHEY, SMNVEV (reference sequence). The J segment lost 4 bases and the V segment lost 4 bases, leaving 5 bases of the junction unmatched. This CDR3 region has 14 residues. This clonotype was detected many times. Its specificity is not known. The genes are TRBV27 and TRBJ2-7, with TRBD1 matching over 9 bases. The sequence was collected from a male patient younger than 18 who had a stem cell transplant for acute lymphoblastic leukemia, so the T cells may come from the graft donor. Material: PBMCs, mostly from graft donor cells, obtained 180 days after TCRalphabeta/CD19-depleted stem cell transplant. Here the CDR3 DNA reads TGTGCCAGCAGTTGGACAGGGGAAGGGTACGAGCAGTACTTC. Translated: CASSWTGEGYEQYF.